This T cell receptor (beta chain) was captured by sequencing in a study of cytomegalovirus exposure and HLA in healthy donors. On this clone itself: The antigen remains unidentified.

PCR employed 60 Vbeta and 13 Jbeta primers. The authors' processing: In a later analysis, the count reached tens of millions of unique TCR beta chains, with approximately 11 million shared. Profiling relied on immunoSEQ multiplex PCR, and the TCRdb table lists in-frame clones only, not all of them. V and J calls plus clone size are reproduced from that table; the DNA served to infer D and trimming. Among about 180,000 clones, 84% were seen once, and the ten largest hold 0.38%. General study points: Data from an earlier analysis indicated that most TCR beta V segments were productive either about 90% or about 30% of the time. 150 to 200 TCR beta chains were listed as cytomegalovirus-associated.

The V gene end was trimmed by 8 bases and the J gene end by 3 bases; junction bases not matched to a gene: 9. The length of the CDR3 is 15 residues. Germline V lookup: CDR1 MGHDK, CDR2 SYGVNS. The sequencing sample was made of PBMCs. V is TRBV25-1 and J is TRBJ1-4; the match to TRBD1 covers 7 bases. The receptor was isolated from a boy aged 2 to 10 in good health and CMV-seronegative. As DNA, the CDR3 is TGTGCCAGCTGCAAACGGGGACAGCCTAATGAAAAACTGTTTTTT. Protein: CASCKRGQPNEKLFF.